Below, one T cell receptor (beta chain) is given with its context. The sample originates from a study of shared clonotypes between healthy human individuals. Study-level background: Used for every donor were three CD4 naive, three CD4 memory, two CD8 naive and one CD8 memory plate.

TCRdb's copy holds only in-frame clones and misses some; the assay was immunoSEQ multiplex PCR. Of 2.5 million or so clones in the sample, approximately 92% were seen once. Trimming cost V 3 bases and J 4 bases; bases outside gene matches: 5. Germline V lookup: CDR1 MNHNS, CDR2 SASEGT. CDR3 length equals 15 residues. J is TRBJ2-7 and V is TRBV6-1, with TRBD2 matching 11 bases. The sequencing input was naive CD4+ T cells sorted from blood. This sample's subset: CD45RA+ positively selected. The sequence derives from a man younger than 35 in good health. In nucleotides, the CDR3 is TGTGCCAGCAGTGATAGCGGGAGGGGGGTGTACGAGCAGTACTTC. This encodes CASSDSGRGVYEQYF.